Following are 18 T cell receptor beta chains from one sample sequenced in a study of cytomegalovirus exposure and HLA in healthy donors. PCR used 60 Vbeta primers and 13 Jbeta primers. Libraries were prepared by immunoSEQ multiplex PCR; TCRdb keeps only in-frame clonotypes and omits some of them. The sample lists 150,000 to 250,000 clones; approximately 85% were seen once. The material sequenced was PBMCs. Receptors originate from a woman in her forties or fifties in good health and CMV-seronegative.

The chain couples TRBV5-1 to TRBJ2-1, with 10 bases lining up with TRBD1. J lost 12 bases, V lost 0 bases, and 9 bases had no gene match. The germline gives CDR1 SGHRS, CDR2 YFSETQ. This CDR3 spans 15 amino acids. The CDR3 region has the DNA TGCGCCAGCAGCTTGGATGGACAGGGGGGTCGCGGGCAGTTCTTC. Its translation is CASSLDGQGGRGQFF.

This clone appeared a few times. The J gene is TRBJ2-7, the V gene TRBV28, with 8 bases aligning to TRBD1. Trimming took 3 bases from V and 3 from J; bases not matched to a gene: 4. The CDR3 length is 14 residues. Germline CDR1 is MDHEN and CDR2 is SYDVKM. CDR3 coding DNA: TGTGCCAGCAGTTTCGGGACAGGCAGCTACGAGCAGTACTTC. This codes for CASSFGTGSYEQYF.

The chain employs TRBV29-1 and TRBJ2-6, with D perhaps TRBD2 (6 bases). The CDR3 is 14 amino acids. Looked up from germline, CDR1 is SQVTM and CDR2 is ANQGSEA. Trimming cost V 5 bases and J 4 bases, with 12 bases left between them. For the CDR3, the DNA is TGCAGCGTTCCGTCGGGGGACGGGGCCAACGTCCTGACTTTC. It encodes CSVPSGDGANVLTF.

The chain carries TRBV18 and TRBJ2-3; the match to TRBD2 covers 13 bases. With V trimmed by 5 bases and J by 1 base, 3 bases remained unmatched. CDR3 length equals 16 residues. Germline V CDR1 and CDR2: KGHSH, LQKENI. This CDR3 reads CASSTGTSGGTDTQYF. The CDR3, as DNA: TGTGCCAGCTCAACAGGGACTAGCGGGGGCACAGATACGCAGTATTTT.

This clone was observed a few times. The CDR3 DNA reads as TGTGCCAGCAGTCCCCGCGGAGGTTATAATTCACCCCTCCACTTT. Residues: CASSPRGGYNSPLHF. The chain combines TRBV27 with TRBJ1-6; D gene ambiguous. Germline CDR1 reads MNHEY; CDR2 reads SMNVEV (reference sequence). This CDR3 contains 15 residues. V lost 5 bases to trimming and J lost 4 bases, with 12 bases between them.

The rearrangement joins TRBV27 to TRBJ2-7; 9 nucleotides agree with TRBD1. The CDR3 extends over 15 amino acids. Germline-derived CDR1 and CDR2 are MNHEY and SMNVEV (reference sequence). V lost 5 bases and J lost 4; bases outside the gene matches: 9. The CDR3 loop reads CASSPTGTGTYEQYF. Here the CDR3 DNA reads TGTGCCAGCAGTCCGACCGGGACAGGGACGTACGAGCAGTACTTC.

This clone was found once. The CDR3: CASSPTGGSNEKLFF. The CDR3 nucleotides are TGCGCCAGCAGCCCGACGGGGGGGTCGAATGAAAAACTGTTTTTT. The chain has TRBV5-1 and TRBJ1-4, with a possible D match to TRBD1 (5 bases). CDR3 length equals 15 residues. The germline V gene has CDR1 SGHRS and CDR2 YFSETQ. The V and J ends lost 4 bases and 5 bases respectively, with 15 bases between them.

This chain uses TRBV7-9 with TRBJ2-2, with a weak D call TRBD1 (5 bases). CDR3 length: 12 residues. Germline V gene sequence: CDR1 SEHNR, CDR2 FQNEAQ (reference sequence). V gave up 5 bases and J gave up 7 bases, with 8 bases separating them. CDR3 residues: CASSLQVGELFF. CDR3 sequence (DNA): TGTGCCAGCAGCCTACAGGTCGGGGAGCTGTTTTTT.

The rearrangement uses TRBV7-9 and TRBJ1-1; D call uncertain. CDR1 and CDR2 from the germline V gene are SEHNR and FQNEAQ (reference sequence). The CDR3 runs 13 residues. V dropped 5 bases and J dropped 7 bases, with 14 bases sitting between them. CDR3 amino acids: CASSPLVSGEAFF. CDR3 in DNA: TGTGCCAGCAGCCCCCTAGTTAGCGGTGAAGCTTTCTTT.

The J gene is TRBJ2-5, the V gene TRBV27; D possibly corresponds to TRBD2 (5 bases). This CDR3 has 12 residues. Germline V gene data show CDR1 as MNHEY and CDR2 as SMNVEV (reference sequence). V was shortened by 8 bases and J by 5 bases, with 12 bases between the two germline ends. DNA for the CDR3: TGTGCCAGCGGATGGTCGGGGGAGACCCAGTACTTC. This gives the protein CASGWSGETQYF.

This sequence joins TRBV27 and TRBJ2-3, with 8 bases fitting TRBD2. Losses at the gene ends were 10 bases for V and 6 bases for J; bases not matched to a gene: 15. CDR1 and CDR2 from the germline V gene are MNHEY and SMNVEV (reference sequence). There are 15 residues in the CDR3. As DNA, the CDR3 is TGTGCCACCAAGACGAATAGCGGGACGTTGGATACGCAGTATTTT. Translation: CATKTNSGTLDTQYF.

J is TRBJ2-7 and V is TRBV19; 11 nucleotides line up with TRBD2. Germline V gene data show CDR1 as LNHDA and CDR2 as SQIVND (reference sequence). Losses at the gene ends were 0 bases for V and 2 bases for J; bases not matched to a gene: 6. The CDR3 is 17 amino acids. The CDR3 loop is CASSIEGTSGIAYEQYF. The DNA for the CDR3 is TGTGCCAGTAGTATAGAGGGGACTAGCGGCATCGCCTACGAGCAGTACTTC.

The chain is built from TRBV27 and TRBJ2-1; 8 bases match TRBD1. The germline gives CDR1 MNHEY, CDR2 SMNVEV (reference sequence). The CDR3 consists of 18 residues. The junction had 13 bases not matched to a gene; V was cut back by 5 bases and J by 1 base. The CDR3 protein is CASSLIPGGTGSYNEQFF. In DNA form, the CDR3 reads TGTGCCAGCAGTCTTATACCGGGCGGGACAGGATCCTACAATGAGCAGTTCTTC.

This chain joins TRBV5-1 and TRBJ2-3, with 11 bases matching TRBD2. Looked up from germline, CDR1 is SGHRS and CDR2 is YFSETQ. The CDR3 length is 16 residues. Germline trimming cut 1 base from V and 2 bases from J; bases unmatched to any gene: 3. The CDR3, as DNA: TGCGCCAGCAGCTTGAGGACTAGCGGGCCCACAGATACGCAGTATTTT. Encoded protein: CASSLRTSGPTDTQYF.

V gene TRBV28 combines with J gene TRBJ1-1; a weak D match, TRBD1 (5 bases). Looked up from germline, CDR1 is MDHEN and CDR2 is SYDVKM. There are 11 residues in the CDR3. Here the CDR3 reads CSTGMNTEAFF. DNA for the CDR3: TGTAGTACAGGAATGAACACTGAAGCTTTCTTT.

This chain links TRBV30 with TRBJ2-7; no clear D. CDR3 length: 12 amino acids. V gave up 2 bases and J gave up 5 bases, with 10 bases separating them. The V gene's germline CDR1 is GTSNPN and CDR2 SVGIG (reference sequence). The DNA of the CDR3 is TGTGCCTGGAGTTTTGCGATCCACGAGCAGTACTTC. It yields the protein CAWSFAIHEQYF.

The genes are TRBV11-1 and TRBJ2-2, with a weak D call TRBD2 (6 bases). The germline V gene has CDR1 SGHAT and CDR2 FQDESV (reference sequence). V was clipped by 1 base and J by 6 bases, with 9 bases between them. The CDR3 runs to 14 residues. The CDR3 DNA is TGTGCCAGCAGCTTAGGCGGGACTGCCGGGGAGCTGTTTTTT. This encodes CASSLGGTAGELFF.

This clone was found once. The chain recombines TRBV6-5 with TRBJ2-7; 12 nucleotides agree with TRBD2. V was pared by 5 bases and J by 3 bases, with 2 bases of the junction left unmatched. Germline CDR1 and CDR2: MNHEY and SVGAGI. The CDR3 covers 14 residues. In DNA form, the CDR3 reads TGTGCCAGCAGTCGGACTAGCGGGAACTACGAGCAGTACTTC. This gives the protein CASSRTSGNYEQYF.